Presented here are 29 T cell receptor beta chains from one specimen sequenced in a study of OX40 agonist ivuxolimab in advanced cancers. Sequencing was performed with immunoSEQ multiplex PCR; in TCRdb, only in-frame clones are kept and a portion is missing. The data hold tens of thousands of clones, with about 80% observed a single time. The source was CD4+ or CD8+ T cells sorted from blood, collected in a trial of the OX40 agonist ivuxolimab. The receptors here all came from an adult with an advanced solid tumor such as melanoma, head and neck, liver or kidney cancer.

The chain links TRBV28 to TRBJ1-1; 7 bases agree with TRBD1. The germline V gene encodes CDR1 MDHEN and CDR2 SYDVKM. V lost 3 bases to trimming and J lost 5 bases; unmatched junction nucleotides: 9. The CDR3 is 15 amino acids. The CDR3: CASSLGGQDRTEAFF. The DNA for the CDR3 is TGTGCCAGCAGTTTGGGTGGACAGGACCGGACTGAAGCTTTCTTT.

The table lists this clone with a count of one. J is TRBJ2-7 and V is TRBV20-1; perhaps TRBD2 as D (5 bases). Trimming cost V 4 bases and J 5 bases, with 6 bases left between them. The CDR3 is 10 amino acids. Germline values: CDR1 DFQATT, CDR2 SNEGSKA (reference sequence). CDR3 loop: CSAKRDEQYF. The CDR3 DNA follows: TGCAGTGCTAAGAGGGACGAGCAGTACTTC.

The V call is TRBV10-1, the J call TRBJ2-2; D possibly corresponds to TRBD1 (5 bases). The CDR3 is 20 residues long. Trimming left V 2 bases short and J 4 bases short, with 26 bases between. Germline V CDR1 and CDR2: WNHNN, SYGVQD (reference sequence). CDR3: CASSEIGEQALNYGTGELFF. Written as DNA, the CDR3 is TGCGCCAGCAGTGAGATAGGCGAACAGGCGCTCAATTATGGCACCGGGGAGCTGTTTTTT.

V gene TRBV9 combines with J gene TRBJ2-2; 11 bases fit TRBD1. In germline, CDR1 is SGDLS, CDR2 YYNGEE. J was trimmed by 0 bases and V by 3 bases; bases with no gene match: 4. The CDR3 length is 17 residues. Here the CDR3 DNA reads TGTGCCAGCAGCGGCAAGGGACAGGGGGCGAACACCGGGGAGCTGTTTTTT. Its protein product is CASSGKGQGANTGELFF.

V gene TRBV7-9 combines with J gene TRBJ1-5; D is perhaps TRBD1 (5 bases). Germline V gene data show CDR1 as SEHNR and CDR2 as FQNEAQ (reference sequence). This CDR3 comprises 14 residues. V lost 5 bases to trimming and J lost 3 bases, with 11 bases between them. Here the CDR3 DNA reads TGTGCCAGCAGCGTGGGACGGATCAATCAGCCCCAGCATTTT. Translation gives CASSVGRINQPQHF.

The genes are TRBV11-3 and TRBJ2-1; 7 bases are a match to TRBD2. The germline V gene encodes CDR1 SGHNT and CDR2 YENEEA. The CDR3 is made up of 14 amino acids. With V trimmed by 1 base and J by 8 bases, 5 bases remained unmatched. This CDR3 reads CASSLGGGSDEQFF. The CDR3 DNA reads TGTGCCAGCAGCTTAGGGGGCGGGAGTGATGAGCAGTTCTTC.

In its sample, this clone was seen a few times. V usage is TRBV11-3 and J usage is TRBJ2-1; TRBD1 matches 7 bases. The junction had 0 bases not matched to a gene; V was cut back by 1 base and J by 0 bases. CDR1 and CDR2 (germline): SGHNT, YENEEA. This CDR3 region has 15 residues. The CDR3 loop is CASSLGDSSYNEQFF. The CDR3 DNA sequence: TGTGCCAGCAGCTTAGGGGACAGCTCCTACAATGAGCAGTTCTTC.

This sequence joins TRBV14 and TRBJ2-2; tentatively, D is TRBD1 or TRBD2 (5 bases each). The CDR3 covers 13 residues. Germline-derived CDR1 and CDR2 are SGHDN and FVKESK. V lost 2 bases, J lost 7 bases, and 8 bases lay in between. The CDR3 region is CASSQSGGGELFF. As DNA, the CDR3 is TGTGCCAGCAGCCAATCTGGGGGCGGGGAGCTGTTTTTT.

The genes are TRBV18 and TRBJ1-2; D remains unclear. V lost 3 bases, J lost 2 bases, and 4 bases lay in between. The CDR3 contains 12 residues. Germline values: CDR1 KGHSH, CDR2 LQKENI. CDR3 in amino acids: CASSPENYGYTF. In nucleotides, the CDR3 is TGTGCCAGCTCACCCGAAAACTATGGCTACACCTTC.

The V and J genes are TRBV29-1 and TRBJ1-1; 12 positions agree with TRBD1. The CDR3 length is 16 residues. Trimming took 1 base from V and 0 from J; bases not matched to a gene: 3. Germline values: CDR1 SQVTM, CDR2 ANQGSEA. The CDR3 bases are TGCAGCGTTGAAGTTGGGACAGGGGGCTTGAACACTGAAGCTTTCTTT. It codes for CSVEVGTGGLNTEAFF.

This chain joins TRBV7-2 and TRBJ1-1, with D possibly being TRBD1 (6 bases). The CDR3 covers 15 residues. V gave up 5 bases and J gave up 1 base, with 14 bases separating them. Germline CDR1 reads SGHTA; CDR2 reads FQGNSA. CDR3 bases: TGTGCCAGCAGCCTCAGGACAGTGAAGAACACTGAAGCTTTCTTT. This encodes CASSLRTVKNTEAFF.

This clone has just one count. The CDR3 DNA reads as TGCGCCAGCAGCTTGGTTGGCCAGGCCTTCACTGAAGCTTTCTTT. The encoded protein is CASSLVGQAFTEAFF. The J gene is TRBJ1-1, the V gene TRBV5-1; D is undetermined. Germline-derived CDR1 and CDR2 are SGHRS and YFSETQ. The V and J ends lost 0 bases and 4 bases respectively, with 13 bases between them. This CDR3 comprises 15 residues.

The chain is built from TRBV27 and TRBJ1-5; D unclear. Germline CDR1 and CDR2: MNHEY and SMNVEV (reference sequence). CDR3 size: 12 residues. Trimming shortened V by 6 bases and J by 3 bases, and 6 bases separated the two germline ends. CDR3 DNA: TGTGCCAGCAGCTCCCCCAATCAGCCCCAGCATTTT. Translation: CASSSPNQPQHF.

This chain connects TRBV18 to TRBJ1-1; no definite D call. Deletions cut 2 bases from V and 1 base from J, with 5 bases between. The CDR3 has 13 residues. Germline assignment: CDR1 KGHSH and CDR2 LQKENI. The CDR3 sequence: CASSPAKNTEAFF. In nucleotides, the CDR3 is TGTGCCAGCTCACCAGCAAAGAACACTGAAGCTTTCTTT.

The genes are TRBV18 and TRBJ2-7, with TRBD1 matching 9 bases. The CDR3 totals 13 residues. Looked up from germline, CDR1 is KGHSH and CDR2 is LQKENI. V was pared by 5 bases and J by 7 bases, with 6 bases of the junction left unmatched. The CDR3 nucleotides read TGTGCCAGCTCAGAACGACAGGGGGGAGAGCAGTACTTC. Its translation: CASSERQGGEQYF.

CDR3 in amino acids: CASIPGLVETQYF. The DNA for the CDR3 is TGTGCCAGCATCCCGGGACTAGTAGAGACCCAGTACTTC. The chain carries TRBV2 and TRBJ2-5, with 8 bases matching TRBD2. The germline CDR1 and CDR2 sequences are SNHLY and FYNNEI. Trimming cost V 7 bases and J 4 bases; bases outside gene matches: 5. This CDR3 comprises 13 residues.

The rearrangement uses TRBV19 and TRBJ2-3; D is unresolved. Germline V CDR1 and CDR2: LNHDA, SQIVND (reference sequence). The CDR3 length is 13 residues. V lost 6 bases to trimming and J lost 4 bases, with 11 bases between them. The CDR3 coding sequence is TGTGCCAGTAGCCAGCTAGGCGCAGATACGCAGTATTTT. This translates into CASSQLGADTQYF.

V usage is TRBV5-4 and J usage is TRBJ2-3; a weak D match, TRBD1 (6 bases). CDR3 length equals 14 residues. Germline V CDR1 and CDR2: SGHNT, YYREEE (reference sequence). The germline V and J ends were trimmed by 4 bases and 2 bases, with 11 bases remaining between them. The CDR3 coding sequence is TGTGCCAGCAGCCCGAGGGGGACCACAGATACGCAGTATTTT. Protein: CASSPRGTTDTQYF.

The DNA for the CDR3 is TGTGCCAGCAGCTTAGGAGAGGGGACAGGGAGGACGAAAAACATTCAGTACTTC. Its translation: CASSLGEGTGRTKNIQYF. V is TRBV7-6 and J is TRBJ2-4, with TRBD1 identical over 9 bases. The CDR3 extends over 18 amino acids. Germline-derived CDR1 and CDR2 are SGHVS and FNYEAQ. Trimming took 1 base from V and 4 from J; bases not matched to a gene: 11.

The gene calls are TRBV7-2 and TRBJ1-2, with 7 nucleotides matching TRBD1. The CDR3 runs 13 residues. CDR1 is SGHTA and CDR2 is FQGNSA in the germline V gene. The J segment lost 2 bases and the V segment lost 6 bases, leaving 3 bases of the junction unmatched. This chain's CDR3 is CASRTTGNYGYTF. The CDR3 bases are TGTGCCAGCAGAACGACAGGGAACTATGGCTACACCTTC.

This sequence joins TRBV7-9 and TRBJ1-2; tentatively, D is TRBD1 (5 bases). This CDR3 comprises 13 residues. Germline V gives CDR1 SEHNR, CDR2 FQNEAQ (reference sequence). Trimming removed 4 bases from V and 8 bases from J, with 14 bases in between. CDR3 DNA: TGTGCCAGCAGCTCCCCGGGGGGGGACGGCTACACCTTC. Protein sequence: CASSSPGGDGYTF. The full variable domain, in which reference TRBV7-9 and TRBJ1-2 provide the parts outside the CDR3, is DTGVSQNPRHKITKRGQNVTFRCDPISEHNRLYWYRQTLGQGPEFLTYFQNEAQLEKSRLLSDRFSAERPKGSFSTLEIQRTEQGDSAMYLCASSSPGGDGYTFGSGTRLTVV.

This chain uses TRBV30 with TRBJ1-3; D gene unclear. Germline CDR1 GTSNPN, CDR2 SVGIG (reference sequence). V was shortened by 0 bases and J by 4 bases, with 10 bases between the two germline ends. The length of the CDR3 is 14 residues. CDR3 sequence reads: CAWSVTRPGNTIYF. DNA of the CDR3: TGTGCCTGGAGTGTAACCAGGCCGGGAAACACCATATATTTT.

V gene TRBV7-6 combines with J gene TRBJ2-2; either TRBD1 or TRBD2 may fit D (5 bases each). Germline V gene data show CDR1 as SGHVS and CDR2 as FNYEAQ. The CDR3 loop spans 15 amino acids. Trimming left V 2 bases short and J 5 bases short, with 12 bases between. The CDR3 nucleotides are TGTGCCAGCAGCTTATCAGGGAGTAAGACCGGGGAGCTGTTTTTT. Encoded protein: CASSLSGSKTGELFF. The whole variable domain, filled in from reference TRBV7-6 and TRBJ2-2, reads GAGVSQSPRYKVTKRGQDVALRCDPISGHVSLYWYRQALGQGPEFLTYFNYEAQQDKSGLPNDRFSAERPEGSISTLTIQRTEQRDSAMYRCASSLSGSKTGELFFGEGSRLTVL.

This clone was seen only a few times. The V and J genes are TRBV15 and TRBJ2-7; D perhaps matches TRBD1 (5 bases). The germline V gene has CDR1 LNHNV and CDR2 YYDKDF (reference sequence). CDR3 size: 15 residues. V shed 0 bases and J shed 0 bases, with 9 bases lying between them. The DNA for the CDR3 is TGTGCCACCAGCAGAGATCCCCAGGGCTCCTACGAGCAGTACTTC. Amino acids: CATSRDPQGSYEQYF.

The V and J genes are TRBV5-5 and TRBJ2-1; D perhaps matches TRBD2 (6 bases). This CDR3 spans 15 amino acids. V was clipped by 8 bases and J by 3 bases, with 18 bases between them. Per the germline V gene, CDR1 is SGHKS and CDR2 is YYEKEE (reference sequence). The CDR3 DNA follows: TGTGCCAGTTACCGGGGGACCAGTTTCTACAATGAGCAGTTCTTC. Translated, it gives CASYRGTSFYNEQFF.

The gene calls are TRBV6-5 and TRBJ1-2; no clear D gene. The ends were cut back, 5 bases at V and 2 bases at J, with 9 bases in the middle. The germline gives CDR1 MNHEY, CDR2 SVGAGI. The CDR3 is made up of 13 amino acids. This CDR3 is CASSEVWNYGYTF. As DNA, the CDR3 is TGTGCCAGCAGTGAAGTTTGGAACTATGGCTACACCTTC.

The chain combines TRBV7-2 with TRBJ2-5; a weak D match, TRBD2 (5 bases). This CDR3 has 14 amino acids. The germline V gene has CDR1 SGHTA and CDR2 FQGNSA. The germline V and J ends were trimmed by 0 bases and 1 base, with 6 bases remaining between them. This chain's CDR3 is CASSLARVQETQYF. The DNA of the CDR3 is TGTGCCAGCAGCTTAGCGCGGGTCCAAGAGACCCAGTACTTC. The full variable domain, with the rest looked up from reference TRBV7-2 and TRBJ2-5, is GAGVSQSPSNKVTEKGKDVELRCDPISGHTALYWYRQSLGQGLEFLIYFQGNSAPDKSGLPSDRFSAERTGGSVSTLTIQRTQQEDSAVYLCASSLARVQETQYFGPGTRLLVL.

The CDR3 DNA reads as TGTGCCAGCAGCCCCCTCCGAGTTGGCGGGGAGCTGTTTTTT. It codes for CASSPLRVGGELFF. This chain links TRBV7-2 with TRBJ2-2; D is uncertain. Germline V CDR1 and CDR2: SGHTA, FQGNSA. Trimming left V 5 bases short and J 7 bases short, with 14 bases between. The CDR3 runs to 14 residues.

The genes are TRBV27 and TRBJ2-1; D gene unclear. Germline lookup yields CDR1 MNHEY and CDR2 SMNVEV (reference sequence). With 1 base removed from V and 3 bases from J, the gap between germline ends came to 13 bases. This CDR3 spans 16 amino acids. In DNA form, the CDR3 reads TGTGCCAGCAGTTTATGGGAATCCATAAACTACAATGAGCAGTTCTTC. This codes for CASSLWESINYNEQFF.